This entry lists 24 T cell receptor beta chains sequenced from one sample in a study of blood T cell repertoires in COVID-19. The method was immunoSEQ multiplex PCR; TCRdb's version includes in-frame clones alone and lacks a portion of them. The sample consists of 200,000 to 300,000 clones, about four fifths of them appearing once. Sequencing input: peripheral blood. The receptors originated from a woman in her 70s with acute or convalescent COVID-19.

The rearrangement joins TRBV28 to TRBJ1-2; the match to TRBD1 covers 8 bases. Germline loops: CDR1 MDHEN, CDR2 SYDVKM. Trimming cost V 5 bases and J 4 bases; bases outside gene matches: 12. The CDR3 sequence is 16 residues long. CDR3 nucleotide sequence: TGTGCCAGCAGTACAGGGGGGCAGGGCGCAGTCTATGGCTACACCTTC. Its protein product is CASSTGGQGAVYGYTF.

The chain joins TRBV19 to TRBJ2-3; 7 bases are shared with TRBD1. J was trimmed by 1 base and V by 3 bases; bases with no gene match: 4. Germline V gene sequence: CDR1 LNHDA, CDR2 SQIVND (reference sequence). CDR3 size: 15 residues. The CDR3 spells CASSILGGRTDTQYF. CDR3 DNA sequence: TGTGCCAGTAGTATTCTAGGGGGCCGCACAGATACGCAGTATTTT.

The rearrangement uses TRBV24-1 and TRBJ1-2; TRBD1 matches 8 bases. The V gene's germline CDR1 is KGHDR and CDR2 SFDVKD. This CDR3 spans 14 amino acids. Trimming took 10 bases from V and 1 from J; bases not matched to a gene: 7. The CDR3 loop reads CATSNTGGNYGYTF. As DNA, the CDR3 is TGTGCCACGAGCAACACAGGGGGTAACTATGGCTACACCTTC.

The CDR3 DNA sequence: TGTGCCAGCAGGCGACAGGACAATCAGCCCCAGCATTTT. Amino acids: CASRRQDNQPQHF. The chain is built from TRBV2 and TRBJ1-5; TRBD1 is a possible D gene (6 bases). The CDR3 is 13 residues long. Trimming removed 6 bases at V and 3 bases at J, with 9 bases between. Germline CDR1 is SNHLY and CDR2 is FYNNEI.

The chain joins TRBV18 to TRBJ2-1, with D tentatively TRBD1 (5 bases). V dropped 0 bases and J dropped 8 bases, with 14 bases sitting between them. There are 15 residues in the CDR3. Germline lookup yields CDR1 KGHSH and CDR2 LQKENI. The CDR3 region is CASSPPRGRGYEQFF. As DNA, the CDR3 is TGTGCCAGCTCACCACCAAGGGGTCGCGGTTATGAGCAGTTCTTC.

This chain links TRBV6-2 or TRBV6-3 with TRBJ1-2, with a weak D call TRBD1 (6 bases). The germline V gene has CDR1 MNHEY and CDR2 SVGEGT. V was trimmed by 6 bases and J by 8 bases, leaving 13 bases between them. This CDR3 has 12 residues. The CDR3 coding sequence is TGTGCCAGCAGCGACCAGGGGAGAGGCTACACCTTC. It yields the protein CASSDQGRGYTF.

J is TRBJ2-3 and V is TRBV25-1; 10 bases line up with TRBD2. CDR1 is MGHDK, CDR2 SYGVNS, per germline. The CDR3 has 15 amino acids. V shed 7 bases and J 2 bases; nucleotides not matched to a gene: 6. CDR3 residues: CASTLAGQTTDTQYF. The CDR3 nucleotides are TGTGCCAGCACACTAGCGGGGCAAACCACAGATACGCAGTATTTT.

This chain joins TRBV2 and TRBJ1-5; the D gene is possibly TRBD1 (6 bases). V lost 1 base, J lost 6 bases, and 13 bases lay in between. Per germline, CDR1 SNHLY and CDR2 FYNNEI. The CDR3 is 15 residues long. In DNA, the CDR3 is TGTGCCAGCAGTGAAGGGACAGTAGTAGGTCAGCCCCAGCATTTT. Translation: CASSEGTVVGQPQHF.

This clone was counted only a few times. The J gene is TRBJ2-7, the V gene TRBV6-4, with D tentatively TRBD2 (6 bases). V gave up 2 bases and J gave up 4 bases, with 6 bases separating them. The CDR3 is 12 residues long. Germline lookup yields CDR1 MRHNA and CDR2 SNTAGT. Here the CDR3 DNA reads TGTGCCAGCAGTGACGGGAGGTACGAGCAGTACTTC. As protein: CASSDGRYEQYF.

The chain recombines TRBV24-1 with TRBJ2-2; 14 bases are a match to TRBD2. CDR3 length: 18 residues. Germline V gene data show CDR1 as KGHDR and CDR2 as SFDVKD. V lost 2 bases, J lost 1 base, and 2 bases stayed unmatched. CDR3 nucleotides: TGTGCCACCAGTGATTGGGGACTAGCGGGGGAGAACACCGGGGAGCTGTTTTTT. Residues: CATSDWGLAGENTGELFF.

The genes are TRBV7-9 and TRBJ1-3; perhaps TRBD1 as D (6 bases). Germline-derived CDR1 and CDR2 are SEHNR and FQNEAQ (reference sequence). With 6 bases removed from V and 4 bases from J, the gap between germline ends came to 16 bases. This CDR3 comprises 15 residues. DNA of the CDR3: TGTGCCAGCAGTAACTTACAGGGTGCAGGAAACACCATATATTTT. Translation: CASSNLQGAGNTIYF.

The V gene is TRBV7-2, the J gene TRBJ2-7; 8 nucleotides match TRBD2. The germline CDR1 and CDR2 sequences are SGHTA and FQGNSA. Unmatched junction bases numbered 9, after V lost 5 bases and J lost 3 bases. The CDR3 loop spans 15 amino acids. As DNA, the CDR3 is TGTGCCAGCAGCCCCCGGGGGGGCCCTCTCTACGAGCAGTACTTC. It encodes CASSPRGGPLYEQYF.

J is TRBJ1-4 and V is TRBV5-1, with no clear D. The CDR3 sequence is 15 residues long. The V gene's germline CDR1 is SGHRS and CDR2 YFSETQ. Trimming removed 4 bases from V and 8 bases from J, with 18 bases in between. The CDR3, as DNA: TGCGCCAGCAGCCCGGGAGTGAGTTTGGGGGAAAAACTGTTTTTT. Translated: CASSPGVSLGEKLFF.

The chain employs TRBV7-9 and TRBJ1-4; perhaps TRBD1 as D (6 bases). Germline loops: CDR1 SEHNR, CDR2 FQNEAQ (reference sequence). V was cut by 2 bases and J by 8 bases, with 18 bases left in between. This CDR3 contains 16 residues. The CDR3 spells CASSLQGWTVEEKLFF. For the CDR3, the DNA is TGTGCCAGCAGCTTACAGGGGTGGACGGTTGAGGAAAAACTGTTTTTT.

The chain is built from TRBV13 and TRBJ2-3, with 11 bases that match TRBD2. There are 16 residues in the CDR3. V lost 2 bases, J lost 0 bases, and 1 base stayed unmatched. The germline gives CDR1 PRHDT, CDR2 FYEKMQ (reference sequence). CDR3 region: CASSLRLAGSTDTQYF. The CDR3 DNA follows: TGTGCCAGCAGCTTAAGACTAGCGGGGAGCACAGATACGCAGTATTTT.

This chain links TRBV5-1 with TRBJ2-2; maybe TRBD2 (6 bases). Germline lookup yields CDR1 SGHRS and CDR2 YFSETQ. V lost 2 bases to trimming and J lost 5 bases, with 13 bases between them. This CDR3 has 15 residues. The CDR3 bases are TGCGCCAGCAGCTTTAGCCAGGGAGGAACCGGGGAGCTGTTTTTT. Translated: CASSFSQGGTGELFF.

CDR3 sequence: CASSHDRTTNEKLFF. The CDR3 nucleotides are TGTGCCAGCAGCCACGACAGGACAACTAATGAAAAACTGTTTTTT. The V call is TRBV4-2, the J call TRBJ1-4; D is possibly TRBD1 (6 bases). Germline lookup yields CDR1 LGHNA and CDR2 YNFKEQ. CDR3 length equals 15 residues. The V end was cut by 3 bases, the J end by 0 bases, with 8 bases between.

This clone occurred once. The CDR3 DNA is TGCAGCGTGGGGGCCGGGACTGGGGCCAACGTCCTGACTTTC. It yields the protein CSVGAGTGANVLTF. The chain employs TRBV29-1 and TRBJ2-6, with D possibly matching TRBD1 (6 bases). The germline V gene has CDR1 SQVTM and CDR2 ANQGSEA. The ends were cut back, 6 bases at V and 2 bases at J, with 11 bases in the middle. CDR3 length: 14 amino acids.

The CDR3 DNA sequence: TGTGCCAGCGGATGGACAGGGACACCGGGCTACACCTTC. Amino acids: CASGWTGTPGYTF. The chain uses TRBV28 and TRBJ1-2; 8 bases agree with TRBD1. The germline V gene has CDR1 MDHEN and CDR2 SYDVKM. Trimming at V came to 8 bases and at J to 8 bases, leaving 10 bases not matched to a gene. The CDR3 runs to 13 residues.

The chain links TRBV11-2 to TRBJ1-1, with D perhaps TRBD1 (5 bases). Germline V lookup: CDR1 SGHAT, CDR2 FQNNGV. V was pared by 5 bases and J by 4 bases, with 8 bases between. This CDR3 comprises 12 residues. The CDR3: CASSRQSTEAFF. CDR3 bases: TGTGCCAGCAGCCGACAGTCCACTGAAGCTTTCTTT.

V gene TRBV3-1 (or the pseudogene TRBV3-2) combines with J gene TRBJ2-5; weak D call: TRBD1 (6 bases). Germline V gene sequence: CDR1 LGHDT, CDR2 YNNKEL (reference sequence). V lost 5 bases and J 1 base, leaving 11 bases between the germline ends. The CDR3 consists of 14 residues. The CDR3 loop is CASSARGGQETQYF. The DNA for the CDR3 is TGTGCCAGCAGCGCACGAGGGGGCCAAGAGACCCAGTACTTC.

This sequence joins TRBV19 and TRBJ2-3; 8 bases map to TRBD2. CDR3 size: 15 residues. J was trimmed by 3 bases and V by 1 base; bases with no gene match: 3. Germline V gives CDR1 LNHDA, CDR2 SQIVND (reference sequence). The CDR3 reads CASSIAGGLTDTQYF. The CDR3 DNA reads as TGTGCCAGTAGTATAGCGGGGGGGCTGACAGATACGCAGTATTTT.

The J gene is TRBJ1-2, the V gene TRBV3-1 (or the pseudogene TRBV3-2); no clear D gene. The V gene lost 1 base and the J gene lost 4 bases, with 7 bases spanning the gap. The germline V gene encodes CDR1 LGHDT and CDR2 YNNKEL (reference sequence). CDR3 size: 13 residues. CDR3 sequence reads: CASSQGTPYGYTF. CDR3 coding DNA: TGTGCCAGCAGCCAAGGGACTCCCTATGGCTACACCTTC.

V usage is TRBV5-1 and J usage is TRBJ2-2; D may be TRBD1 (6 bases). Looked up from germline, CDR1 is SGHRS and CDR2 is YFSETQ. CDR3 size: 14 residues. V was trimmed by 6 bases and J by 6 bases, leaving 15 bases between them. CDR3 region: CASNPQGIPGELFF. In DNA, the CDR3 is TGCGCCAGCAATCCCCAGGGGATTCCCGGGGAGCTGTTTTTT.